A selection of T cell receptor beta chains follows, all from one sample in a study of response to subunit inactivated influenza vaccine. One entry per CDR3 protein, called by TCRdb with MiXCR from the RT-PCR reads. The data show around 520,000 distinct CDR3 sequences, over 25% seen once. Sequencing used CD4+ T cells sorted from PBMCs, obtained about 5 days after vaccination. Receptor source: a man aged 45-60 years who received an inactivated influenza vaccine. The CDR3 runs from the conserved cysteine through the conserved F or W. The D gene is left open where the match is weak. Clone size is stated in some rows and not others, as once, few, many or a class when expanded.

V gene	D gene	J gene	clone size	CDR3 protein
TRBV20-1	TRBD1	TRBJ1-6	few	CSARGLGQGNSPLHF
TRBV4-3	TRBD1	TRBJ1-1	few	CASSHHRGTEAFF
TRBV20-1	.	TRBJ1-1	few	CSARDRLNTEAFF
TRBV24-1	.	TRBJ2-3	few	CATSVTDTQYF
TRBV29-1	TRBD2	TRBJ2-5	.	CSVEGGSGGYQETQYF
TRBV30	.	TRBJ2-7	many	CAWSRPPRNYEQYF
TRBV2	.	TRBJ2-7	.	CASRSRALYEQYF
TRBV4-2	TRBD2	TRBJ2-3	.	CASSKGSGGAVEGTQYF
TRBV20-1	TRBD1	TRBJ1-4	.	CSARRGRGEKLFF
TRBV24-1	.	TRBJ2-7	.	CATSASDTSFFYEQYF
TRBV6-2/TRBV6-3	.	TRBJ1-1	.	CASSYFGNTEAFF
TRBV21-1	.	TRBJ1-2	few	CASSKTPGTDTTNYGYTF
TRBV12-3/TRBV12-4	TRBD2	TRBJ2-3	few	CASSPLGGGDEYF
TRBV9	.	TRBJ2-1	few	CASSADPRETKQFF
TRBV4-2	.	TRBJ2-1	.	CASSQFTGTYNEQFF
TRBV5-1	.	TRBJ2-5	few	CASSSYGTVETQYF
TRBV7-2	.	TRBJ2-1	few	CASSSITQGSEQFF
TRBV7-9	.	TRBJ2-7	.	CASSLASLTYEQYF
TRBV5-6	.	TRBJ1-6	few	CASSLQGYSPLHF
TRBV11-2	.	TRBJ1-6	.	CASSLVGGLGSPLHF
TRBV12-3/TRBV12-4	.	TRBJ2-1	.	CASSNVGGTYNEQFF
TRBV5-1	.	TRBJ2-1	.	CASSSSAPGEQFF
TRBV5-1	.	TRBJ2-5	.	CASSFDSDETQYF
TRBV2	.	TRBJ1-4	.	CASSDKWVGQGEKLFF
TRBV6-1	.	TRBJ2-2	few	CASRGTLTGELFF
TRBV27	.	TRBJ2-7	.	CASSRSGRSFEQYF
TRBV29-1	TRBD2	TRBJ2-1	.	CSGSSGRFYNEQFF
TRBV5-6	.	TRBJ2-1	few	CASSLGRLASSYNEQFF
TRBV12-3/TRBV12-4	.	TRBJ1-3	.	CASSPHQARSGNTIYF
TRBV5-1	.	TRBJ2-1	few	CASSLAGTDSYNEQFF
TRBV15	.	TRBJ2-5	.	CATARGSGETQYF
TRBV5-1	TRBD2	TRBJ2-1	few	CASSLESGGLVHNEQFF
TRBV28	TRBD1	TRBJ2-4	.	CASSSRDSKNIQYF
TRBV4-2	TRBD2	TRBJ2-1	.	CASSQAVGGAYNEQFF
TRBV15	TRBD1	TRBJ2-5	.	CATTRQGDETQYF
TRBV7-3	TRBD1	TRBJ2-3	.	CASSLMTTGGSDTQYF
TRBV11-2	.	TRBJ2-2	.	CASSLDGGLLNTGELFF
TRBV6-1	.	TRBJ2-1	.	CASSEFSTQSSYNEQFF
TRBV10-2	.	TRBJ1-6	few	CASSDQPISPLHF
TRBV11-2	TRBD1	TRBJ2-2	.	CASSLVFQGAGELFF
TRBV12-3/TRBV12-4	.	TRBJ1-1	few	CASSLTHNTEAFF
TRBV15	.	TRBJ2-7	few	CATSRDYGGSYEQYF
TRBV12-3/TRBV12-4	.	TRBJ1-5	.	CASSMGSRQPQHF
TRBV7-2	.	TRBJ1-2	many	CASSLSEGSYRYTF
TRBV29-1	.	TRBJ2-2	few	CSVGTGRAGELFF
TRBV4-2	TRBD2	TRBJ2-7	.	CSSSQREPSGAYEQYF
TRBV12-3/TRBV12-4	.	TRBJ2-7	.	CASSPDILPGEQYF
TRBV6-2/TRBV6-3	TRBD2	TRBJ2-3	.	CASRLAGVTDTQYF
TRBV20-1	.	TRBJ2-7	few	CSAAPRHGQYF
TRBV12-3/TRBV12-4	.	TRBJ2-5	.	CASSFHGEATQYF
TRBV5-1	.	TRBJ1-1	few	CASRTGTENTEAFF
TRBV2	.	TRBJ2-1	many	CASNPGATNEQFF
TRBV5-1	.	TRBJ2-1	.	CASSLAQGWPPGEQFF
TRBV7-3	.	TRBJ2-1	few	CASSAGLHSYNEQFF